This T cell receptor beta chain was identified during a study of blood T cell repertoires in COVID-19. Method: immunoSEQ multiplex PCR; TCRdb's copy keeps in-frame clones and lacks some. The sample has about 71,000 clones, roughly 80% seen once. The CDR3 sequence is 14 residues long. Germline V gives CDR1 KGHDR, CDR2 SFDVKD. Trimming cost V 7 bases and J 5 bases; bases outside gene matches: 6. The J gene is TRBJ2-2, the V gene TRBV24-1; 7 bases are a match to TRBD1. This sequence originates from a man aged 25-40 years with COVID-19, enrolled during active disease. Specimen: peripheral blood. CDR3 nucleotide sequence: TGTGCCACCAGGAACGACAGGGTGACCGGGGAGCTGTTTTTT. Protein: CATRNDRVTGELFF.